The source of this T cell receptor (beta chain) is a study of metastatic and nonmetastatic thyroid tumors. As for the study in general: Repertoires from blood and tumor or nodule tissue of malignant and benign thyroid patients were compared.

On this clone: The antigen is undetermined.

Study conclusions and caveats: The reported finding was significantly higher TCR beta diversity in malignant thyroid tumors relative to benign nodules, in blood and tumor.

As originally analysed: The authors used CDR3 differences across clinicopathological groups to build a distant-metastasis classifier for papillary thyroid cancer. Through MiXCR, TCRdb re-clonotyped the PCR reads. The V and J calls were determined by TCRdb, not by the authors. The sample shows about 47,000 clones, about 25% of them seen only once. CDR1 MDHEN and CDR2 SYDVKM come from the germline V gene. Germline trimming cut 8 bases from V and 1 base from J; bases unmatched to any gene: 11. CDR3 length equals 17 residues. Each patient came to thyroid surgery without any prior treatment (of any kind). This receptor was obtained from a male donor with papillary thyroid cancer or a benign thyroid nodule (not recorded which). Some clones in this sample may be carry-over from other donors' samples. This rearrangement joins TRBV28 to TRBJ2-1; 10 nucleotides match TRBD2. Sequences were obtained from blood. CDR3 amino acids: CASRSGSGRLSYNEQFF. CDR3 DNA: TGTGCCAGCCGATCGGGTAGCGGGAGGTTGTCCTACAATGAGCAGTTCTTC. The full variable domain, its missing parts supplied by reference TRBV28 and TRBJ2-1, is DVKVTQSSRYLVKRTGEKVFLECVQDMDHENMFWYRQDPGLGLRLIYFSYDVKMKEKGDIPEGYSVSREKKERFSLILESASTNQTSMYLCASRSGSGRLSYNEQFFGPGTRLTVL.